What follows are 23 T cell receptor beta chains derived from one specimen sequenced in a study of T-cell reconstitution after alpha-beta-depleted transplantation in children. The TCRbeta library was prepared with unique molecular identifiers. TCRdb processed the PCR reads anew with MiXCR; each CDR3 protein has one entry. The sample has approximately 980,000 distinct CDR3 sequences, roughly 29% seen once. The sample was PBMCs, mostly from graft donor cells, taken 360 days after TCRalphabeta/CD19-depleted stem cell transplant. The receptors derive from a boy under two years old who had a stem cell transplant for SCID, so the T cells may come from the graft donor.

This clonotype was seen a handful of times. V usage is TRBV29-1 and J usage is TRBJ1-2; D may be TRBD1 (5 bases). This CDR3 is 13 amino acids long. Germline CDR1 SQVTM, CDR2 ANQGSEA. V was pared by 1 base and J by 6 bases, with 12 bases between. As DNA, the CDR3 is TGCAGCGTTGAAGGATGGCAGGGCGATGGCTACACCTTC. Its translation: CSVEGWQGDGYTF.

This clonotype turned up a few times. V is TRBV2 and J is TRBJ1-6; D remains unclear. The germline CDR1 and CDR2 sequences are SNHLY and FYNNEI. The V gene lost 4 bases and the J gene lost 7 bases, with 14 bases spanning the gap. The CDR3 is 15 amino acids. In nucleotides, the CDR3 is TGTGCCAGCAGTGGGTCCCTCACCCCAAATTCACCCCTCCACTTT. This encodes CASSGSLTPNSPLHF.

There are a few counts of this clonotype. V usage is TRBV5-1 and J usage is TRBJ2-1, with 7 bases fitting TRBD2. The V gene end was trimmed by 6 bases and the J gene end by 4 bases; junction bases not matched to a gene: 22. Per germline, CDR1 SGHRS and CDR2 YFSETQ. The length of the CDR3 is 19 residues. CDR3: CASIPLEVPRGRNYNEQFF. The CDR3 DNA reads TGCGCCAGCATCCCCCTTGAGGTTCCGCGGGGGAGAAATTACAATGAGCAGTTCTTC. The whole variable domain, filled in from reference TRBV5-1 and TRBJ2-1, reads KAGVTQTPRYLIKTRGQQVTLSCSPISGHRSVSWYQQTPGQGLQFLFEYFSETQRNKGNFPGRFSGRQFSNSRSEMNVSTLELGDSALYLCASIPLEVPRGRNYNEQFFGPGTRLTVL.

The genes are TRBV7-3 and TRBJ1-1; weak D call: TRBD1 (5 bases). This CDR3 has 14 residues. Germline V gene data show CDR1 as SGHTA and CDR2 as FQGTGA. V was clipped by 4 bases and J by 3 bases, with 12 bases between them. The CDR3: CASSSSGRDTEAFF. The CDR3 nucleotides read TGTGCCAGCAGCTCCTCGGGGCGCGACACTGAAGCTTTCTTT.

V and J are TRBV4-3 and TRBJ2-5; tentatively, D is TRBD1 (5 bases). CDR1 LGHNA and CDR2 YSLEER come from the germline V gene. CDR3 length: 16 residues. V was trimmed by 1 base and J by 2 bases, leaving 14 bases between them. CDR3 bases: TGCGCCAGCAGCCAAGTCTGGGGCCCCATACAAGAGACCCAGTACTTC. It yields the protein CASSQVWGPIQETQYF.

CDR3 sequence reads: CASSYFGRSYEQYF. CDR3 DNA: TGTGCCAGCAGTTACTTTGGCCGATCCTACGAGCAGTACTTC. The rearrangement links TRBV6-5 to TRBJ2-7; D is unclear. Per germline, CDR1 MNHEY and CDR2 SVGAGI. The CDR3 is 14 residues long. V gave up 1 base and J gave up 1 base, with 8 bases separating them.

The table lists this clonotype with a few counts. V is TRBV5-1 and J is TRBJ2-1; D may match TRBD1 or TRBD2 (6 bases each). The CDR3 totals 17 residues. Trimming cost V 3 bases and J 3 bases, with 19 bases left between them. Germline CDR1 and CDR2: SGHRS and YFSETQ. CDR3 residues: CASSSPPTGAYYNEQFF. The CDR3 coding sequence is TGCGCCAGCAGCTCGCCACCCACGGGGGCCTACTACAATGAGCAGTTCTTC. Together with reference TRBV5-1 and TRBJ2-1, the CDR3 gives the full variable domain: KAGVTQTPRYLIKTRGQQVTLSCSPISGHRSVSWYQQTPGQGLQFLFEYFSETQRNKGNFPGRFSGRQFSNSRSEMNVSTLELGDSALYLCASSSPPTGAYYNEQFFGPGTRLTVL.

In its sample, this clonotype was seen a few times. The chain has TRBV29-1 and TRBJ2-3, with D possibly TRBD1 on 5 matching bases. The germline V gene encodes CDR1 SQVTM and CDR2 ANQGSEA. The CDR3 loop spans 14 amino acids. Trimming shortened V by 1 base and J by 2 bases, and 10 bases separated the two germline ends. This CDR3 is CSVEAGLITDTQYF. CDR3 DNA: TGCAGCGTTGAAGCAGGGTTAATCACAGATACGCAGTATTTT.

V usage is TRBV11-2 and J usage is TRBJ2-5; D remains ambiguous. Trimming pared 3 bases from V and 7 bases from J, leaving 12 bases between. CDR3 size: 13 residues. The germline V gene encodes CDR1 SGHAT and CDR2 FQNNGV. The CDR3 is CASSFKGLGTQYF. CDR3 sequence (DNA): TGTGCCAGCAGCTTTAAGGGTCTCGGGACCCAGTACTTC.

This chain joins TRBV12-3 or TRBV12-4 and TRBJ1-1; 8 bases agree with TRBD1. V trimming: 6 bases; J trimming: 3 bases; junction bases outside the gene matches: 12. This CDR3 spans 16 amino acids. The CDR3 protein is CASRPRGQGNDTEAFF. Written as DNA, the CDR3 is TGTGCCAGCAGGCCCCGTGGACAGGGTAATGACACTGAAGCTTTCTTT.

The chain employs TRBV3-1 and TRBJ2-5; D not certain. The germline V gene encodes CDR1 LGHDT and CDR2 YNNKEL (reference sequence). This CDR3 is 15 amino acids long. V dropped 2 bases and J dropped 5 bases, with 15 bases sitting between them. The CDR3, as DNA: TGTGCCAGCAGCCAACAACCCGGTTTTTGGGAGACCCAGTACTTC. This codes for CASSQQPGFWETQYF.

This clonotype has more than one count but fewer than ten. The CDR3 DNA is TGCAGTGCTAGAGGGACGGGGGGCCTATACGAGCAGTACTTC. It yields the protein CSARGTGGLYEQYF. V and J are TRBV20-1 and TRBJ2-7; D may be TRBD2 (7 bases). The germline CDR1 and CDR2 sequences are DFQATT and SNEGSKA (reference sequence). With 1 base removed from V and 4 bases from J, the gap between germline ends came to 14 bases. The CDR3 spans 14 residues.

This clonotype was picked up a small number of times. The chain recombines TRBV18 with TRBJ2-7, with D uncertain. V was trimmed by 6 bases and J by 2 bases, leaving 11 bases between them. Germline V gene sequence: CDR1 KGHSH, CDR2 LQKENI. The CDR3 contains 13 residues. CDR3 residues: CASSPIATYEQYF. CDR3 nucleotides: TGTGCCAGCTCGCCTATAGCCACCTACGAGCAGTACTTC.

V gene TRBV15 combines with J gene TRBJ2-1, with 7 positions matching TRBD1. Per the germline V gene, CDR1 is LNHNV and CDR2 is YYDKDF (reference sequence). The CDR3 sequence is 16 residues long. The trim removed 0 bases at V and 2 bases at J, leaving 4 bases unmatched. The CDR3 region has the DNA TGTGCCACCAGCAGAGAAGAGACAGGGACCTACAATGAGCAGTTCTTC. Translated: CATSREETGTYNEQFF.

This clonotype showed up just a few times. CDR3 region: CASRPAGRPSYNEQFF. CDR3 nucleotide sequence: TGTGCCAGCAGACCGGCCGGACGACCGTCCTACAATGAGCAGTTCTTC. The chain carries TRBV12-3 or TRBV12-4 and TRBJ2-1; D gene ambiguous. The CDR3 is 16 residues long. V lost 6 bases to trimming and J lost 1 base, with 16 bases between them.

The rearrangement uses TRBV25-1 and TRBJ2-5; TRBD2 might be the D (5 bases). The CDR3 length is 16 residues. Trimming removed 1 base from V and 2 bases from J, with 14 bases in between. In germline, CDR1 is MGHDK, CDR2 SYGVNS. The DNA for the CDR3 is TGTGCCAGCAGTGAATGGGGTAGCGTGGGGCAAGAGACCCAGTACTTC. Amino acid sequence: CASSEWGSVGQETQYF.

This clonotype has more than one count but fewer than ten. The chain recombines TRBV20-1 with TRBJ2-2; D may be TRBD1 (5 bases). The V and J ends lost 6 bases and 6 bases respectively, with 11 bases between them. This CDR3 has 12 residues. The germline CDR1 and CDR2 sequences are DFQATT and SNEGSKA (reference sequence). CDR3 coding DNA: TGCAGTGCGCCAAGGGGTGCCGGGGAGCTGTTTTTT. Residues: CSAPRGAGELFF.

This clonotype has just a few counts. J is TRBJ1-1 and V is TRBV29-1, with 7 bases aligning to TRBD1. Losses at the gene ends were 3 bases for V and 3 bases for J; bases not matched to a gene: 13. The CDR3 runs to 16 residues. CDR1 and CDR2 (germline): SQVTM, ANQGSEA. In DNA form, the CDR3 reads TGCAGCGTTGACGACCCTAGGACAGGACGATACACTGAAGCTTTCTTT. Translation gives CSVDDPRTGRYTEAFF.

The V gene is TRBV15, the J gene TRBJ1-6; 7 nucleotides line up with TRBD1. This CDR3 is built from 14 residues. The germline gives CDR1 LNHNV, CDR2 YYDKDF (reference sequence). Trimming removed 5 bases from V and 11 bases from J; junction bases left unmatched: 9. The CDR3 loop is CATSLQGTVAPLHF. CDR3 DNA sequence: TGTGCCACCAGCCTACAGGGGACGGTAGCACCCCTCCACTTT.

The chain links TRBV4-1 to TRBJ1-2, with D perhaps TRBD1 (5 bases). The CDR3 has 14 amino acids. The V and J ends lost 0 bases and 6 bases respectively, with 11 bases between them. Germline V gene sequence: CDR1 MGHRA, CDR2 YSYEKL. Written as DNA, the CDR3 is TGCGCCAGCAGCCAAGAAGACAGCATGAATGGCTACACCTTC. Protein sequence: CASSQEDSMNGYTF.

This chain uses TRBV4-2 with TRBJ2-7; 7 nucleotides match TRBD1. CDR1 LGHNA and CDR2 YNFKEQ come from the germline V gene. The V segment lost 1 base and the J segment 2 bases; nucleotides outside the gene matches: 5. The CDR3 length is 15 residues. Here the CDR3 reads CASSQGTGATYEQYF. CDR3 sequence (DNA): TGTGCCAGCAGCCAAGGCACAGGGGCAACCTACGAGCAGTACTTC.

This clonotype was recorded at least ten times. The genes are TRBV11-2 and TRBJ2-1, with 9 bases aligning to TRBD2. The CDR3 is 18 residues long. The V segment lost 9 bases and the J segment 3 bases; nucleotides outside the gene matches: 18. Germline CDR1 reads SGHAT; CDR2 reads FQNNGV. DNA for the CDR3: TGTGCCAGGTCCCAGCCTAAGCTAGCGGGGTCAAACTACAATGAGCAGTTCTTC. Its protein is CARSQPKLAGSNYNEQFF.

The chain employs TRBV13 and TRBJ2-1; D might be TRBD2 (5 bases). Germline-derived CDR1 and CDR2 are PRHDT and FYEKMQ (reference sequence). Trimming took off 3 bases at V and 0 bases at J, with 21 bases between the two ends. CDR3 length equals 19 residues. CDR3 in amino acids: CASSFWGAAGSSSYNEQFF. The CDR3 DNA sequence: TGTGCCAGCAGCTTTTGGGGTGCGGCGGGTTCGAGCTCCTACAATGAGCAGTTCTTC.